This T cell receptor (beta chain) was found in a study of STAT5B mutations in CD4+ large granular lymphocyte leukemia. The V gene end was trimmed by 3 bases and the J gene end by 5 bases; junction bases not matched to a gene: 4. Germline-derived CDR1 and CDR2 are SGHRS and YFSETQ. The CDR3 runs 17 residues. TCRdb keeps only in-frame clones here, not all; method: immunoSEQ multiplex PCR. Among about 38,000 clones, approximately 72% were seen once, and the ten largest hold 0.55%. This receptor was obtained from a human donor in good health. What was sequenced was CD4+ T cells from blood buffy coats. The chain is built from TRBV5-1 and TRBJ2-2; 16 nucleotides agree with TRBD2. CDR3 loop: CASSSGLAGGLTGELFF. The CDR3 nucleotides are TGCGCCAGCAGCTCGGGACTAGCGGGAGGGCTAACCGGGGAGCTGTTTTTT.